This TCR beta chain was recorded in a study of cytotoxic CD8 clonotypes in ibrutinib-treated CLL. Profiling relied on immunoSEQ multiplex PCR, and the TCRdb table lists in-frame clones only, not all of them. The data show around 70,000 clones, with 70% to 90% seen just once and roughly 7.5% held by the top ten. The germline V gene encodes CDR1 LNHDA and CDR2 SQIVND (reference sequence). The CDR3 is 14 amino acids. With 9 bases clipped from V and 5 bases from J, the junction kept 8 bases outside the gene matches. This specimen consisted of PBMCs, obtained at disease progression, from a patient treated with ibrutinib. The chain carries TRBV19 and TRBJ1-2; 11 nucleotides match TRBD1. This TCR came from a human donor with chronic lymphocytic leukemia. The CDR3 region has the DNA TGTGCCAGAGGACAGGGGGCAGGACGGTATGGCTACACCTTC. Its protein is CARGQGAGRYGYTF.